The 23 T cell receptor beta chains in this list originate from one sample, sequenced in a study of OX40 agonist ivuxolimab in advanced cancers. Only in-frame clones appear in the TCRdb table, and some are missing; sequencing was by immunoSEQ multiplex PCR. The sample shows 40,000 or so clones, 70% to 90% of them seen only once. The sequencing used CD4+ or CD8+ T cells sorted from blood, collected in a trial of the OX40 agonist ivuxolimab. These receptors originate from an adult with an advanced solid tumor such as melanoma, head and neck, liver or kidney cancer.

The count of this clone is one. The V call is TRBV27, the J call TRBJ2-7, with TRBD2 matching over 11 bases. This CDR3 is 14 amino acids long. The germline V gene encodes CDR1 MNHEY and CDR2 SMNVEV (reference sequence). Trimming took 6 bases from V and 7 from J; bases not matched to a gene: 8. The CDR3 nucleotides are TGTGCCAGCAGCCGGATAGCGGGAGGGCGAGAGCAGTACTTC. Protein product: CASSRIAGGREQYF.

The genes are TRBV15 and TRBJ2-5; D unclear. Germline V CDR1 and CDR2: LNHNV, YYDKDF (reference sequence). The CDR3 is made up of 14 amino acids. V lost 0 bases to trimming and J lost 6 bases, with 11 bases between them. CDR3 coding DNA: TGTGCCACCAGCAGAGATCCCGCGGTAAAGACCCAGTACTTC. Its translation: CATSRDPAVKTQYF.

The gene calls are TRBV18 and TRBJ2-6; D remains ambiguous. Germline V gives CDR1 KGHSH, CDR2 LQKENI. Trimming pared 3 bases from V and 0 bases from J, leaving 6 bases between. This CDR3 spans 15 amino acids. CDR3 in DNA: TGTGCCAGCTCACCTAAGTACTCTGGGGCCAACGTCCTGACTTTC. Amino acid sequence: CASSPKYSGANVLTF. The full variable domain, in which reference TRBV18 and TRBJ2-6 provide the parts outside the CDR3, is NAGVMQNPRHLVRRRGQEARLRCSPMKGHSHVYWYRQLPEEGLKFMVYLQKENIIDESGMPKERFSAEFPKEGPSILRIQQVVRGDSAAYFCASSPKYSGANVLTFGAGSRLTVL.

The gene calls are TRBV18 and TRBJ2-5; TRBD2 matches 11 bases. The CDR3 totals 15 residues. V was pared by 4 bases and J by 5 bases, with 6 bases of the junction left unmatched. Germline V lookup: CDR1 KGHSH, CDR2 LQKENI. In nucleotides, the CDR3 is TGTGCCAGCTCACTGACTAGCGGGGACTGGGAGACCCAGTACTTC. This translates into CASSLTSGDWETQYF. The entire variable domain, with the rest obtained from reference TRBV18 and TRBJ2-5, is as follows: NAGVMQNPRHLVRRRGQEARLRCSPMKGHSHVYWYRQLPEEGLKFMVYLQKENIIDESGMPKERFSAEFPKEGPSILRIQQVVRGDSAAYFCASSLTSGDWETQYFGPGTRLLVL.

V and J are TRBV5-4 and TRBJ2-4, with D perhaps TRBD1 (6 bases). V gave up 2 bases and J gave up 6 bases, with 12 bases separating them. Looked up from germline, CDR1 is SGHNT and CDR2 is YYREEE (reference sequence). The CDR3 sequence is 14 residues long. The CDR3 bases are TGTGCCAGCAGCTTAGGGGGAGTCGGAAACATTCAGTACTTC. It encodes CASSLGGVGNIQYF. Combining the CDR3 with reference TRBV5-4 and TRBJ2-4 gives the whole variable domain ETGVTQSPTHLIKTRGQQVTLRCSSQSGHNTVSWYQQALGQGPQFIFQYYREEENGRGNFPPRFSGLQFPNYSSELNVNALELDDSALYLCASSLGGVGNIQYFGAGTRLSVL.

The chain employs TRBV10-3 and TRBJ1-4, with a tentative D call TRBD1 (5 bases). V lost 4 bases to trimming and J lost 2 bases, with 14 bases between them. This CDR3 is built from 16 residues. CDR1 and CDR2 (germline): ENHRY, SYGVKD. CDR3 nucleotide sequence: TGTGCCATCAGTGTCGGGACTCCGGTTACTAATGAAAAACTGTTTTTT. Its translation is CAISVGTPVTNEKLFF.

This chain connects TRBV7-9 to TRBJ2-3; D unclear. The CDR3 runs 12 residues. V was shortened by 3 bases and J by 2 bases, with 3 bases between the two germline ends. Germline CDR1 reads SEHNR; CDR2 reads FQNEAQ (reference sequence). Here the CDR3 reads CASSFDTDTQYF. Written as DNA, the CDR3 is TGTGCCAGCAGCTTCGACACAGATACGCAGTATTTT. Full variable domain (rest looked up from reference TRBV7-9 and TRBJ2-3): DTGVSQNPRHKITKRGQNVTFRCDPISEHNRLYWYRQTLGQGPEFLTYFQNEAQLEKSRLLSDRFSAERPKGSFSTLEIQRTEQGDSAMYLCASSFDTDTQYFGPGTRLTVL.

The V call is TRBV7-9, the J call TRBJ1-3; D is undetermined. The CDR3 consists of 14 residues. Germline CDR1 is SEHNR and CDR2 is FQNEAQ (reference sequence). V lost 0 bases and J 2 bases, leaving 5 bases between the germline ends. The CDR3 sequence: CASSLAGAGNTIYF. The CDR3 DNA reads TGTGCCAGCAGCTTAGCTGGGGCTGGAAACACCATATATTTT.

V gene TRBV6-5 combines with J gene TRBJ1-3; a possible D gene is TRBD1 (6 bases). V was pared by 2 bases and J by 1 base, with 12 bases between. The CDR3 length is 16 residues. The germline V gene has CDR1 MNHEY and CDR2 SVGAGI. The CDR3 here is CASSYRGQLSGNTIYF. The DNA for the CDR3 is TGTGCCAGCAGTTACCGTGGACAGCTATCTGGAAACACCATATATTTT.

The chain is built from TRBV19 and TRBJ2-1; 10 bases fit TRBD2. The germline CDR1 and CDR2 sequences are LNHDA and SQIVND (reference sequence). This CDR3 comprises 19 residues. The V segment lost 2 bases and the J segment 8 bases; nucleotides outside the gene matches: 18. The CDR3 loop is CASSIWLAGVVGPQDEQFF. The CDR3 region has the DNA TGTGCCAGTAGTATATGGCTAGCGGGAGTTGTGGGCCCACAGGATGAGCAGTTCTTC.

This clone was found once. The rearrangement links TRBV6-5 to TRBJ2-5, with D possibly TRBD2 on 5 matching bases. CDR1 MNHEY and CDR2 SVGAGI come from the germline V gene. The CDR3 spans 12 residues. V lost 5 bases and J 4 bases, leaving 8 bases between the germline ends. CDR3 loop: CASSRGRETQYF. CDR3 nucleotide sequence: TGTGCCAGCAGTCGAGGGCGAGAGACCCAGTACTTC.

This chain uses TRBV7-3 with TRBJ1-1; D gene ambiguous. Trimming left V 3 bases short and J 0 bases short, with 5 bases between. The CDR3 runs 13 residues. Germline V gives CDR1 SGHTA, CDR2 FQGTGA. DNA for the CDR3: TGTGCCAGCAGCTTGGGGATGAACACTGAAGCTTTCTTT. Translated: CASSLGMNTEAFF.

Here the CDR3 reads CASSRAGGNTGELFF. The CDR3 bases are TGCGCCAGCAGCCGAGCGGGGGGGAACACCGGGGAGCTGTTTTTT. The chain employs TRBV4-1 and TRBJ2-2; 9 bases are shared with TRBD2. V lost 4 bases and J lost 1; bases outside the gene matches: 1. The CDR3 contains 15 residues. Germline V gene data show CDR1 as MGHRA and CDR2 as YSYEKL.

This chain links TRBV19 with TRBJ1-1; D call uncertain. Germline lookup yields CDR1 LNHDA and CDR2 SQIVND (reference sequence). This CDR3 comprises 17 residues. Trimming removed 4 bases from V and 1 base from J, with 19 bases in between. CDR3 sequence: CASSKPRLRQTNTEAFF. CDR3 nucleotide sequence: TGTGCCAGTAGTAAACCTCGTCTCCGGCAGACGAACACTGAAGCTTTCTTT.

The CDR3 sequence: CASSAIRTAAGRTGELFF. The CDR3 DNA reads as TGTGCCAGCAGCGCAATACGGACAGCAGCCGGGCGCACCGGGGAGCTGTTTTTT. The chain is built from TRBV7-8 and TRBJ2-2; D possibly corresponds to TRBD1 (6 bases). V was shortened by 5 bases and J by 4 bases, with 23 bases between the two germline ends. This CDR3 is 18 amino acids long. The germline V gene has CDR1 SGHVS and CDR2 FQNEAQ.

The DNA of the CDR3 is TGCAGCGTTGAGGGCAGGGGGGTAATCGCTGAAGCTTTCTTT. It is translated as CSVEGRGVIAEAFF. V is TRBV29-1 and J is TRBJ1-1, with TRBD1 identical over 7 bases. Trimming took 3 bases from V and 6 from J; bases not matched to a gene: 10. The CDR3 has 14 residues. Germline CDR1 SQVTM, CDR2 ANQGSEA.

V gene TRBV10-1 combines with J gene TRBJ2-7; D not resolved. This CDR3 contains 12 residues. Trimming cost V 0 bases and J 3 bases, with 3 bases left between them. Germline V gene data show CDR1 as WNHNN and CDR2 as SYGVQD (reference sequence). The CDR3 sequence: CASSESGYEQYF. The DNA for the CDR3 is TGCGCCAGCAGTGAGTCTGGCTACGAGCAGTACTTC.

The V gene is TRBV7-2, the J gene TRBJ2-3, with D unclear. This CDR3 region has 15 residues. Germline V gene lookup returns CDR1 SGHTA and CDR2 FQGNSA. The V gene lost 2 bases and the J gene lost 2 bases, with 11 bases spanning the gap. The CDR3 coding sequence is TGTGCCAGCAGCTTACTGGCGATGTTCACAGATACGCAGTATTTT. This codes for CASSLLAMFTDTQYF.

The sample holds one count of this clone. As DNA, the CDR3 is TGCGCCAGCAGCCTAAGACAGGGCGGTTCTGAAGCTTTCTTT. Translation gives CASSLRQGGSEAFF. The gene calls are TRBV4-1 and TRBJ1-1, with 7 bases that match TRBD1. V dropped 4 bases and J dropped 6; count of bases not matched to a gene: 8. The CDR3 has 14 amino acids. Germline assignment: CDR1 MGHRA and CDR2 YSYEKL.

V and J are TRBV9 and TRBJ2-5, with TRBD1 matching over 9 bases. Trimming took 2 bases from V and 3 from J; bases not matched to a gene: 2. This CDR3 has 14 amino acids. The germline V gene has CDR1 SGDLS and CDR2 YYNGEE. CDR3 in amino acids: CASSVRQGEETQYF. Here the CDR3 DNA reads TGTGCCAGCAGCGTTCGACAGGGGGAAGAGACCCAGTACTTC.

The rearrangement uses TRBV6-4 and TRBJ2-3; D ambiguous. V dropped 6 bases and J dropped 0 bases, with 13 bases sitting between them. The CDR3 extends over 15 amino acids. Looked up from germline, CDR1 is MRHNA and CDR2 is SNTAGT. CDR3 bases: TGTGCCAGCAGCCAAATGGCAGCTAGCACAGATACGCAGTATTTT. It translates to CASSQMAASTDTQYF.

CDR3 DNA: TGTGCCAGCAGTAACAGGGGGACCGCATCAGATACGCAGTATTTT. Encoded protein: CASSNRGTASDTQYF. The chain couples TRBV6-6 to TRBJ2-3, with 8 nucleotides matching TRBD1. CDR3 length: 15 amino acids. Looked up from germline, CDR1 is MNHNY and CDR2 is SVGAGI (reference sequence). The V segment lost 5 bases and the J segment 4 bases; nucleotides outside the gene matches: 8.

The genes are TRBV7-8 and TRBJ1-6; 9 bases match TRBD1. With V trimmed by 6 bases and J by 9 bases, 9 bases remained unmatched. CDR3 length: 15 residues. The germline gives CDR1 SGHVS, CDR2 FQNEAQ. Here the CDR3 reads CASRPPGTGSSPLHF. CDR3 in DNA: TGTGCCAGCAGACCCCCCGGGACAGGGTCTTCACCCCTCCACTTT.